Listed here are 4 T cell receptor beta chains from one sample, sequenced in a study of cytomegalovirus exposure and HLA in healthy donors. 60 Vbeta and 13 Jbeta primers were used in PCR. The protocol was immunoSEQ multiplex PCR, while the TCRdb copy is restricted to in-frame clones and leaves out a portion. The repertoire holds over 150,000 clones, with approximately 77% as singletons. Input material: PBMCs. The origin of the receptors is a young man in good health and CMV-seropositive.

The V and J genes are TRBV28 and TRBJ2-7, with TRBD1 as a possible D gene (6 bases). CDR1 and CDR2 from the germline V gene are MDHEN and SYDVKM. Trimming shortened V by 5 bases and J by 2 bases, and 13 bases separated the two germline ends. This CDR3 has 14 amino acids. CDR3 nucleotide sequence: TGTGCCAGCAGTCCACGGGACATCCCCTACGAGCAGTACTTC. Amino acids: CASSPRDIPYEQYF.

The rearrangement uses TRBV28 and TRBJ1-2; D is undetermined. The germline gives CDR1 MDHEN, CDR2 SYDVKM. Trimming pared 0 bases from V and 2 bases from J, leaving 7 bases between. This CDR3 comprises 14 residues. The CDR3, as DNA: TGTGCCAGCAGTTTATGGGCGGAAAACTATGGCTACACCTTC. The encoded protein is CASSLWAENYGYTF.

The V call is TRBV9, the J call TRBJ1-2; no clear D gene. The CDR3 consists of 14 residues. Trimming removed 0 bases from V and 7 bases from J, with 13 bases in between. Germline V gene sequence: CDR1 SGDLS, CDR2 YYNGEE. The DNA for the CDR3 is TGTGCCAGCAGCGTAGACGGGGTAATCGGTGGCTACACCTTC. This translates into CASSVDGVIGGYTF.

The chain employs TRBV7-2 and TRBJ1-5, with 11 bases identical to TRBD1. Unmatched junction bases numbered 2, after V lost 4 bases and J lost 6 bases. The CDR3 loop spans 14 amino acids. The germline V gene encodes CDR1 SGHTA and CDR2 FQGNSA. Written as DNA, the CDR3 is TGTGCCAGCAGCTGGACAGGGGGCGTTCAGCCCCAGCATTTT. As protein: CASSWTGGVQPQHF.